Given below is one T cell receptor (beta chain) in context. Germline V gene sequence: CDR1 DFQATT, CDR2 SNEGSKA (reference sequence). With 6 bases removed from V and 4 bases from J, the gap between germline ends came to 15 bases. This CDR3 has 13 residues. The PBMCs studied were ones that came from 10 ml fresh peripheral blood. The sample comes from a study of T cells in Graves' hyperthyroidism and ophthalmopathy. Researchers took RNA transcripts and amplified the TCR beta CDR3 regions from them. When the TCR CDR3 underwent first-round RT-PCR, the HTBI primer set was used. From the multiplex PCR reads, TCRdb called clonotypes with MiXCR, one entry per CDR3 protein. The sample carries roughly 650,000 distinct CDR3 sequences, approximately 15% recorded once.

The TCR comes from a woman aged 40-49 years with Graves' ophthalmopathy. The sequencing input was blood. This rearrangement joins TRBV20-1 to TRBJ1-1; D unclear. CDR3 sequence: CSAPANWGTEAFF. For the CDR3, the DNA is TGCAGTGCCCCTGCAAATTGGGGCACTGAAGCTTTCTTT.